This is a list of T cell receptor beta chains from one sample in a study of beta chain features in type 1 diabetes. The data were produced by immunoSEQ multiplex PCR, yet TCRdb's version contains in-frame clones alone and is incomplete. The sample shows some 410,000 clones, over 11% of them seen only once. The sample comprised naive CD4+ T cells from blood. All receptors derive from a man aged 30 to 39 in good health. CDR3s include the opening cysteine and the closing phenylalanine or tryptophan. The D gene is left open where the match is weak. Clone size is given for some rows only: seen once, a few or many times, or a class if the clone is expanded.

D: -; V: TRBV15; size: few; J: TRBJ2-3; DNA: TGTGCCACCAGCAGATTTAGGGGCATCACAGATACGCAGTATTTT; CDR3: CATSRFRGITDTQYF
D: -; V: TRBV30; size: many; J: TRBJ2-5; DNA: TGTGCCTGGAGTGGCGGAGCCGTGACCCAGTACTTC; CDR3: CAWSGGAVTQYF
D: -; V: TRBV5-4; size: few; J: TRBJ2-5; DNA: TGTGCCAGCAGCCTTGGGGGCCAAGAGACCCAGTACTTC; CDR3: CASSLGGQETQYF
D: TRBD1; V: TRBV27; size: -; J: TRBJ1-6; DNA: TGTGCCAGCAGTTCCGGGACAGGGGGCCTATCACCCCTCCACTTT; CDR3: CASSSGTGGLSPLHF
D: -; V: TRBV9; size: few; J: TRBJ1-1; DNA: TGTGCCAGCAGCGTAGCAGGGGTCGGGAACACTGAAGCTTTCTTT; CDR3: CASSVAGVGNTEAFF
D: TRBD2; V: TRBV7-2; size: few; J: TRBJ2-1; DNA: TGTGCCAGCATCCCGGGGAGGGCCAACAATGAGCAGTTCTTC; CDR3: CASIPGRANNEQFF
D: -; V: TRBV4-1; size: few; J: TRBJ2-1; DNA: TGCGCCAGCAGCCAAGACCCCAAGAGCTCCTACAATGAGCAGTTCTTC; CDR3: CASSQDPKSSYNEQFF
D: -; V: TRBV7-9; size: few; J: TRBJ2-1; DNA: TGTGCCAGCAGCTTAAAAGAGACCGTTAGATACAATGAGCAGTTCTTC; CDR3: CASSLKETVRYNEQFF
D: -; V: TRBV25-1; size: few; J: TRBJ2-3; DNA: TGTGCCAGCAGTAACGACCCGGATACGCAGTATTTT; CDR3: CASSNDPDTQYF
D: -; V: TRBV29-1; size: few; J: TRBJ2-1; DNA: TGCAGCGTTGAGGCAGGGCTCGATGAGCAGTTCTTC; CDR3: CSVEAGLDEQFF
D: -; V: TRBV9; size: few; J: TRBJ2-5; DNA: TGTGCCAGCAGCACCCGTGACAGAGGTTTAGGCCAAGAGACCCAGTACTTC; CDR3: CASSTRDRGLGQETQYF
D: TRBD1; V: TRBV6-6; size: -; J: TRBJ2-6; DNA: TGTGCCAGCAGTTCTACAGGGGGCGCTGGGGCCAACGTCCTGACTTTC; CDR3: CASSSTGGAGANVLTF
D: -; V: TRBV6-1; size: -; J: TRBJ2-3; DNA: TGTGCCAGCAGAGAAGCAGGGGCTCGCACAGATACGCAGTATTTT; CDR3: CASREAGARTDTQYF
D: -; V: TRBV7-2; size: few; J: TRBJ1-6; DNA: TGTGCCAGCAGCTTAGATGAGGGGTGGAATTCACCCCTCCACTTT; CDR3: CASSLDEGWNSPLHF
D: TRBD1; V: TRBV27; size: few; J: TRBJ2-7; DNA: TGTGCCAGCAGTTCTCTCATCCGGGACAGGGGTCGCGAGCAGTACTTC; CDR3: CASSSLIRDRGREQYF
D: -; V: TRBV6-5; size: few; J: TRBJ1-1; DNA: TGTGCCAGCATTTCAAGGACCTGGTATCGAACTGAAGCTTTCTTT; CDR3: CASISRTWYRTEAFF
D: -; V: TRBV4-2; size: -; J: TRBJ1-3; DNA: TGTGCCAGCAGCCAAGATCAAGACATCTTCTCTGGAAACACCATATATTTT; CDR3: CASSQDQDIFSGNTIYF
D: -; V: TRBV7-2; size: few; J: TRBJ1-6; DNA: TGTGCCAGCAGCTTAGTTTCACCCCTCCACTTT; CDR3: CASSLVSPLHF
D: -; V: TRBV7-2; size: -; J: TRBJ1-2; DNA: TGTGCCAGCAGCTCAACGCCGGACAGACATGGCTACACCTTC; CDR3: CASSSTPDRHGYTF
D: TRBD2; V: TRBV7-2; size: -; J: TRBJ2-1; DNA: TGTGCCAGCAAACTAGCGGGAGTGAGGTACAATGAGCAGTTCTTC; CDR3: CASKLAGVRYNEQFF
D: TRBD1; V: TRBV7-2; size: few; J: TRBJ1-2; DNA: TGTGCCAGCAGTTCAACTATCGGGACAGGGAAGGGCTACACCTTC; CDR3: CASSSTIGTGKGYTF
D: -; V: TRBV20-1; size: -; J: TRBJ2-3; DNA: TGCAGTGCTAGGGGGGATACGCAGTATTTT; CDR3: CSARGDTQYF
D: -; V: TRBV5-4; size: -; J: TRBJ2-1; DNA: TGTGCCAGCAGCAGGCAGGGTATTGAGCAGTTCTTC; CDR3: CASSRQGIEQFF
D: -; V: TRBV7-2; size: few; J: TRBJ2-2; DNA: TGTGCCAGCAGCAACCTGACAAGGGACGGGGAGCTGTTTTTT; CDR3: CASSNLTRDGELFF
D: TRBD1; V: TRBV7-2; size: few; J: TRBJ2-1; DNA: TGTGCCAGCAGCTCCCCGACCTTAGGGGGCACGATTGATGAGCAGTTCTTC; CDR3: CASSSPTLGGTIDEQFF
D: TRBD1; V: TRBV5-4; size: few; J: TRBJ1-2; DNA: TGTGCCAGCAGCCGGACAGGGGGAAATGGCTACACCTTC; CDR3: CASSRTGGNGYTF
D: -; V: TRBV13; size: few; J: TRBJ2-7; DNA: TGTGCCAGCAGCTTCGCTCGCGAGCAGTACTTC; CDR3: CASSFAREQYF
D: -; V: TRBV30; size: -; J: TRBJ1-2; DNA: TGTGCCTGGAGTCTAAGACAGGTGACTGGCTACACCTTC; CDR3: CAWSLRQVTGYTF
D: -; V: TRBV5-6; size: -; J: TRBJ2-7; DNA: TGTGCCAGCAGCAAGGGCTTGGGTGCCGACGAGCAGTACTTC; CDR3: CASSKGLGADEQYF
D: TRBD1; V: TRBV29-1; size: many; J: TRBJ1-5; DNA: TGCAGCGTTGGGCAGGGGGGCAATCAGCCCCAGCATTTT; CDR3: CSVGQGGNQPQHF
D: -; V: TRBV30; size: many; J: TRBJ2-5; DNA: TGTGCCTGGACCAGTGGCCAAGAGACCCAGTACTTC; CDR3: CAWTSGQETQYF
D: -; V: TRBV21-1; size: -; J: TRBJ2-2; DNA: TGTGCCAGCAGCCCACACATCACCGGGGAGCTGTTTTTT; CDR3: CASSPHITGELFF
D: -; V: TRBV4-3; size: few; J: TRBJ1-2; DNA: TGCGCCAGCAGCCAAGATCAGACCGGGGATCTTGGCTACACCTTC; CDR3: CASSQDQTGDLGYTF
D: TRBD2; V: TRBV7-9; size: few; J: TRBJ2-3; DNA: TGTGCCAGCAGCTCCGGCGGGAGCCACACAGATACGCAGTATTTT; CDR3: CASSSGGSHTDTQYF
D: TRBD1; V: TRBV30; size: -; J: TRBJ1-3; DNA: TGTGCCTGGAGCACCGGGACAGGGTTTGGCACCATATATTTT; CDR3: CAWSTGTGFGTIYF
D: -; V: TRBV9; size: few; J: TRBJ2-5; DNA: TGTGCCACCTCCAGAGGAGCACAAGAGACCCAGTACTTC; CDR3: CATSRGAQETQYF
D: -; V: TRBV15; size: few; J: TRBJ2-3; DNA: TGTGCCACCAGCAGAGCGGGGGGCGTCACAGATACGCAGTATTTT; CDR3: CATSRAGGVTDTQYF
D: TRBD2; V: TRBV2; size: -; J: TRBJ2-5; DNA: TGTGCCAGCAGAGCCGGGACTAGCGTACAAGAGACCCAGTACTTC; CDR3: CASRAGTSVQETQYF
D: -; V: TRBV10-3; size: -; J: TRBJ1-1; DNA: TGTGCCATCAGTGAGTCTTATGAAGCTTTCTTT; CDR3: CAISESYEAFF